The rows below give T cell receptor beta chains drawn from one sample of a study of OX40 agonist ivuxolimab in advanced cancers. Generated by immunoSEQ multiplex PCR, the TCRdb table keeps only in-frame clones and is missing some. The sample has some 16,000 clones; roughly 71% are singletons. The sample here was CD4+ or CD8+ T cells sorted from blood, taken in a trial of the OX40 agonist ivuxolimab. The receptors were sampled from an adult with an advanced solid tumor such as melanoma, head and neck, liver or kidney cancer. Both conserved end residues are part of each CDR3. The D gene is left open where the match is weak. A clone size is listed for some rows: how often the clone was seen (once, few, many), or a class if it is expanded.

j_gene: TRBJ1-6; v_gene: TRBV4-2; abundance: medium-sized; d_gene: -; CDR3aa: CASSQEEGNSYSPLHF; CDR3nt: TGTGCCAGCAGCCAAGAGGAGGGGAACAGTTATTCACCCCTCCACTTT
j_gene: TRBJ2-5; v_gene: TRBV7-7; abundance: -; d_gene: -; CDR3aa: CASSLRLRGETQYF; CDR3nt: TGTGCTAGCAGCTTACGTCTCCGTGGAGAGACCCAGTACTTC
j_gene: TRBJ2-3; v_gene: TRBV19; abundance: -; d_gene: -; CDR3aa: CASSNTRITLTDTQYF; CDR3nt: TGTGCCAGTAGTAATACGAGGATAACCCTAACAGATACGCAGTATTTT
j_gene: TRBJ1-2; v_gene: TRBV7-9; abundance: -; d_gene: -; CDR3aa: CASSLTEMYGYTF; CDR3nt: TGTGCCAGCAGCTTGACGGAGATGTATGGCTACACCTTC
j_gene: TRBJ1-2; v_gene: TRBV6-6; abundance: few; d_gene: -; CDR3aa: CASSYFDTYGYTF; CDR3nt: TGTGCCAGCAGTTACTTCGACACCTATGGCTACACCTTC
j_gene: TRBJ1-5; v_gene: TRBV4-2; abundance: -; d_gene: -; CDR3aa: CASSQGTSSNQPQHF; CDR3nt: TGTGCCAGCAGCCAAGGGACATCTAGCAATCAGCCCCAGCATTTT
j_gene: TRBJ1-3; v_gene: TRBV19; abundance: few; d_gene: -; CDR3aa: CASSISGNSGNTIYF; CDR3nt: TGTGCCAGTAGTATATCGGGTAACTCTGGAAACACCATATATTTT
j_gene: TRBJ2-1; v_gene: TRBV4-1; abundance: -; d_gene: -; CDR3aa: CASSQVQGAEQFF; CDR3nt: TGCGCCAGCAGCCAAGTTCAGGGAGCTGAGCAGTTCTTC
j_gene: TRBJ2-5; v_gene: TRBV7-9; abundance: -; d_gene: -; CDR3aa: CASSLAPQETQYF; CDR3nt: TGTGCCAGCAGCTTAGCCCCACAAGAGACCCAGTACTTC
j_gene: TRBJ2-7; v_gene: TRBV4-3; abundance: -; d_gene: -; CDR3aa: CASSQDTSSYEQYF; CDR3nt: TGCGCCAGCAGCCAAGATACCAGTAGCTACGAGCAGTACTTC
j_gene: TRBJ1-1; v_gene: TRBV5-1; abundance: -; d_gene: -; CDR3aa: CASSLLDGRVNTEAFF; CDR3nt: TGCGCCAGCAGCTTGTTAGATGGCAGGGTGAACACTGAAGCTTTCTTT
j_gene: TRBJ2-3; v_gene: TRBV4-3; abundance: -; d_gene: TRBD2; CDR3aa: CASSRQSAGGPDTQYF; CDR3nt: TGCGCCAGCAGCCGACAATCAGCGGGGGGACCAGATACGCAGTATTTT
j_gene: TRBJ2-7; v_gene: TRBV5-6; abundance: -; d_gene: -; CDR3aa: CASSLGWYEQYF; CDR3nt: TGTGCCAGCAGCTTGGGCTGGTACGAGCAGTACTTC
j_gene: TRBJ2-7; v_gene: TRBV27; abundance: -; d_gene: -; CDR3aa: CASSLGRHGEQYF; CDR3nt: TGTGCCAGCAGTTTAGGGCGACATGGCGAGCAGTACTTC
j_gene: TRBJ1-1; v_gene: TRBV19; abundance: once; d_gene: -; CDR3aa: CASSIDGGNTEAFF; CDR3nt: TGTGCCAGTAGTATCGATGGGGGGAACACTGAAGCTTTCTTT
j_gene: TRBJ2-7; v_gene: TRBV5-6; abundance: -; d_gene: TRBD1; CDR3aa: CASSPDRAYEQYF; CDR3nt: TGTGCCAGCAGCCCGGACAGGGCCTACGAGCAGTACTTC
j_gene: TRBJ2-1; v_gene: TRBV15; abundance: once; d_gene: -; CDR3aa: CATRGLTYNEQFF; CDR3nt: TGTGCCACCCGGGGGCTAACCTACAATGAGCAGTTCTTC
j_gene: TRBJ2-1; v_gene: TRBV9; abundance: -; d_gene: -; CDR3aa: CASSLGGEEYNEQFF; CDR3nt: TGTGCCAGCAGCCTAGGTGGGGAGGAATACAATGAGCAGTTCTTC
j_gene: TRBJ1-6; v_gene: TRBV6-5; abundance: -; d_gene: -; CDR3aa: CASRFGGIYSPLHF; CDR3nt: TGTGCCAGCAGGTTTGGCGGAATTTATTCACCCCTCCACTTT
j_gene: TRBJ1-2; v_gene: TRBV5-1; abundance: once; d_gene: TRBD1; CDR3aa: CASRPEGTGEGYTF; CDR3nt: TGCGCCAGCCGCCCAGAAGGGACAGGAGAGGGCTACACCTTC
j_gene: TRBJ1-3; v_gene: TRBV27; abundance: -; d_gene: -; CDR3aa: CASSLIGGGNTIYF; CDR3nt: TGTGCCAGCAGTTTAATAGGAGGTGGAAACACCATATATTTT
j_gene: TRBJ2-5; v_gene: TRBV27; abundance: -; d_gene: -; CDR3aa: CASSLSGAQETQYF; CDR3nt: TGTGCCAGCAGTTTATCCGGGGCCCAAGAGACCCAGTACTTC
j_gene: TRBJ1-5; v_gene: TRBV6-1; abundance: -; d_gene: -; CDR3aa: CASSEGSRRNQPQHF; CDR3nt: TGTGCCAGCAGTGAAGGGAGCAGGCGCAATCAGCCCCAGCATTTT
j_gene: TRBJ1-2; v_gene: TRBV5-1; abundance: -; d_gene: -; CDR3aa: CASSIGGGIYGYTF; CDR3nt: TGCGCCAGCAGCATTGGAGGGGGGATCTATGGCTACACCTTC
j_gene: TRBJ1-1; v_gene: TRBV7-8; abundance: -; d_gene: TRBD1; CDR3aa: CASSLGAGTGGTEAFF; CDR3nt: TGTGCCAGCAGCTTAGGGGCCGGGACAGGGGGCACTGAAGCTTTCTTT
j_gene: TRBJ2-7; v_gene: TRBV5-6; abundance: once; d_gene: TRBD1; CDR3aa: CASSSYRDRGDEQYF; CDR3nt: TGTGCTAGCAGCTCATACCGGGACAGGGGTGACGAGCAGTACTTC
j_gene: TRBJ1-1; v_gene: TRBV6-6; abundance: -; d_gene: TRBD1; CDR3aa: CASTNTGQSLF; CDR3nt: TGTGCCAGCACAAATACGGGACAGAGCCTCTTT
j_gene: TRBJ1-1; v_gene: TRBV4-2; abundance: -; d_gene: -; CDR3aa: CASSFGHMNTEAFF; CDR3nt: TGTGCCAGCAGCTTTGGCCACATGAACACTGAAGCTTTCTTT
j_gene: TRBJ2-1; v_gene: TRBV7-7; abundance: -; d_gene: TRBD1; CDR3aa: CASSSKWTGNSYNEQFF; CDR3nt: TGTGCTAGCAGCTCTAAATGGACAGGGAATTCCTACAATGAGCAGTTCTTC
j_gene: TRBJ2-1; v_gene: TRBV11-3; abundance: -; d_gene: -; CDR3aa: CASSLDNQYNEQFF; CDR3nt: TGTGCCAGCAGCTTAGATAACCAGTACAATGAGCAGTTCTTC
j_gene: TRBJ1-1; v_gene: TRBV4-1; abundance: -; d_gene: -; CDR3aa: CASSQAAGMNTEAFF; CDR3nt: TGCGCCAGCAGCCAAGCTGCAGGCATGAACACTGAAGCTTTCTTT
j_gene: TRBJ1-6; v_gene: TRBV4-2; abundance: -; d_gene: -; CDR3aa: CASSQGGPSESSPLHF; CDR3nt: TGTGCCAGCAGCCAAGGGGGGCCGAGCGAGAGTTCACCCCTCCACTTT
j_gene: TRBJ2-1; v_gene: TRBV9; abundance: -; d_gene: -; CDR3aa: CASSGEVGNEQFF; CDR3nt: TGTGCCAGCAGCGGCGAGGTAGGGAATGAGCAGTTCTTC
j_gene: TRBJ2-5; v_gene: TRBV4-3; abundance: -; d_gene: -; CDR3aa: CASSQGGGLETQYF; CDR3nt: TGCGCCAGCAGCCAAGGAGGGGGGTTGGAGACCCAGTACTTC
j_gene: TRBJ1-6; v_gene: TRBV4-2; abundance: once; d_gene: -; CDR3aa: CASSQEGRSPLHF; CDR3nt: TGTGCCAGCAGCCAAGAAGGAAGGTCACCCCTCCACTTT
j_gene: TRBJ2-7; v_gene: TRBV4-2; abundance: -; d_gene: -; CDR3aa: CASSQDRLPDEQYF; CDR3nt: TGTGCCAGCAGCCAAGATCGCCTTCCTGACGAGCAGTACTTC
j_gene: TRBJ1-2; v_gene: TRBV7-9; abundance: -; d_gene: -; CDR3aa: CASSSQGDGYTF; CDR3nt: TGTGCCAGCAGCTCCCAGGGTGATGGCTACACCTTC
j_gene: TRBJ2-7; v_gene: TRBV6-6; abundance: -; d_gene: -; CDR3aa: CASSYSQGSYEQYF; CDR3nt: TGTGCCAGCAGTTACTCTCAGGGCTCCTACGAGCAGTACTTC